Presented here are 30 T cell receptor beta chains from one specimen sequenced in a study of CD8+CD57+ T cells in acquired aplastic anemia. The patients chosen for sequencing had shown expansion of CD8+CD57+ cells (detected by flow cytometry). Genomic DNA templated the TCR beta VDJ and CDR3 profiling. TCRdb redid the calling of the reads with MiXCR, one entry per CDR3 protein. The sample has about 180,000 distinct CDR3 sequences, approximately 48% seen once; the top ten hold under 2%. Material for sequencing was sorted CD4+, CD8+, or CD8+CD57+ T cells (not recorded which) from PBMCs. The receptors were gathered from a human donor with aplastic anemia.

The chain has TRBV19 and TRBJ1-1; no reliable D call. CDR3 length: 13 amino acids. Germline values: CDR1 LNHDA, CDR2 SQIVND (reference sequence). Trimming removed 3 bases from V and 7 bases from J, with 12 bases in between. CDR3 coding DNA: TGTGCCAGTAGTATGCGGGGTCCAAATGAAGCTTTCTTT. Its translation is CASSMRGPNEAFF.

The table lists this clonotype with many counts. The gene calls are TRBV7-6 and TRBJ2-2; a weak D match, TRBD2 (6 bases). V was clipped by 1 base and J by 3 bases, with 6 bases between them. The CDR3 extends over 14 amino acids. Looked up from germline, CDR1 is SGHVS and CDR2 is FNYEAQ. The CDR3 DNA reads as TGTGCCAGCAGCTTAGTAGCGGACACCGGGGAGCTGTTTTTT. It is translated as CASSLVADTGELFF.

The V call is TRBV24-1, the J call TRBJ2-1; D uncertain. V was clipped by 5 bases and J by 8 bases, with 12 bases between them. This CDR3 is built from 13 residues. The germline V gene encodes CDR1 KGHDR and CDR2 SFDVKD. CDR3 sequence: CATSVSAWDEQFF. The CDR3 DNA reads as TGTGCCACCAGTGTAAGCGCTTGGGATGAGCAGTTCTTC.

The gene calls are TRBV29-1 and TRBJ1-3; D is unclear. The CDR3 sequence is 13 residues long. Trimming cost V 4 bases and J 1 base, with 8 bases left between them. Germline CDR1 SQVTM, CDR2 ANQGSEA. The CDR3 region has the DNA TGCAGCGTTGCCGAAGGATCTGGAAACACCATATATTTT. Its translation is CSVAEGSGNTIYF.

V gene TRBV10-2 combines with J gene TRBJ2-5; perhaps TRBD2 as D (5 bases). The CDR3 totals 14 residues. The germline V and J ends were trimmed by 0 bases and 4 bases, with 9 bases remaining between them. Germline-derived CDR1 and CDR2 are WSHSY and SAAADI. The CDR3 sequence: CASSESAGSETQYF. As DNA, the CDR3 is TGCGCCAGCAGTGAGTCGGCGGGCTCAGAGACCCAGTACTTC.

Of note for this clonotype: A much larger clone is a single base away; this may be a read error. The chain employs TRBV27 and TRBJ2-5; D remains unclear. Germline V gene sequence: CDR1 MNHEY, CDR2 SMNVEV (reference sequence). V was cut by 7 bases and J by 4 bases, with 13 bases left in between. CDR3 length equals 13 residues. CDR3 region: CASIDPRRETQYF. CDR3 bases: TGTGCCAGCATCGACCCTCGGAGAGAGACCCAGTACTTC.

The chain combines TRBV27 with TRBJ2-5; the D is unclear. This CDR3 region has 15 residues. Germline CDR1 is MNHEY and CDR2 is SMNVEV (reference sequence). V was shortened by 6 bases and J by 5 bases, with 19 bases between the two germline ends. CDR3 coding DNA: TGTGCCAGCAGCTCCCTCGAGCAAGGCAAGGAGACCCAGTACTTC. Translating it yields CASSSLEQGKETQYF.

The table lists this clonotype with a few counts. V and J are TRBV15 and TRBJ1-5; D may be TRBD1 (5 bases). CDR1 is LNHNV and CDR2 is YYDKDF in the germline V gene (reference sequence). Between the trimmed V and J ends, which lost 0 bases and 1 base, there was a span of 7 bases. CDR3 length: 15 residues. The CDR3 protein is CATSRDRDSNQPQHF. The CDR3 DNA follows: TGTGCCACCAGCAGAGACCGGGACAGCAATCAGCCCCAGCATTTT.

The chain combines TRBV29-1 with TRBJ2-1; D remains ambiguous. The CDR3 totals 16 residues. Looked up from germline, CDR1 is SQVTM and CDR2 is ANQGSEA. Trimming cost V 0 bases and J 2 bases, with 14 bases left between them. Here the CDR3 DNA reads TGCAGCGTTGAAGATCTAGGGTATACGACCTACAATGAGCAGTTCTTC. It encodes CSVEDLGYTTYNEQFF.

This clonotype has ten or more counts. The V gene is TRBV7-9, the J gene TRBJ2-3, with D possibly TRBD1 on 5 matching bases. Per germline, CDR1 SEHNR and CDR2 FQNEAQ (reference sequence). V was pared by 1 base and J by 2 bases, with 7 bases between. The CDR3 length is 14 residues. In DNA form, the CDR3 reads TGTGCCAGCAGCTTAGACAGGATCACAGATACGCAGTATTTT. Encoded protein: CASSLDRITDTQYF.

This rearrangement joins TRBV20-1 to TRBJ1-1; possibly TRBD1 for D (6 bases). CDR3 size: 13 residues. CDR1 is DFQATT, CDR2 SNEGSKA, per germline (reference sequence). Trimming pared 5 bases from V and 2 bases from J, leaving 12 bases between. CDR3 DNA: TGCAGTGCTGAAGGACAGCATAACACTGAAGCTTTCTTT. Translated: CSAEGQHNTEAFF.

This clonotype was observed a handful of times. The CDR3 sequence: CASSERLRLNEQFF. The CDR3 coding sequence is TGTGCCAGCAGTGAAAGACTCCGGCTCAATGAGCAGTTCTTC. The chain links TRBV2 to TRBJ2-1, with D hard to call. This CDR3 contains 14 residues. The germline CDR1 and CDR2 sequences are SNHLY and FYNNEI. V gave up 2 bases and J gave up 6 bases, with 11 bases separating them.

The chain links TRBV29-1 to TRBJ1-1; D is undetermined. From germline, CDR1 is SQVTM and CDR2 ANQGSEA. Trimming took 4 bases from V and 2 from J, leaving 2 bases between them. This CDR3 spans 10 amino acids. Here the CDR3 reads CSVVNTEAFF. The CDR3 DNA sequence: TGCAGCGTTGTAAACACTGAAGCTTTCTTT. Full variable domain (rest looked up from reference TRBV29-1 and TRBJ1-1): SAVISQKPSRDICQRGTSLTIQCQVDSQVTMMFWYRQQPGQSLTLIATANQGSEATYESGFVIDKFPISRPNLTFSTLTVSNMSPEDSSIYLCSVVNTEAFFGQGTRLTVV.

This chain connects TRBV25-1 to TRBJ1-4; the D is unclear. This CDR3 spans 15 amino acids. The V end was cut by 3 bases, the J end by 3 bases, with 11 bases between. CDR1 is MGHDK and CDR2 is SYGVNS in the germline V gene. CDR3 residues: CASSDSGRANEKLFF. The CDR3 bases are TGTGCCAGCAGTGACTCAGGACGGGCTAATGAAAAACTGTTTTTT.

V gene TRBV24-1 combines with J gene TRBJ1-1, with TRBD1 matching over 11 bases. V dropped 5 bases and J dropped 7; count of bases not matched to a gene: 2. The CDR3 contains 13 residues. Germline CDR1 KGHDR, CDR2 SFDVKD. The CDR3 region has the DNA TGTGCCACCAGTGGGACAGGGGGCCATGAAGCTTTCTTT. It is translated as CATSGTGGHEAFF.

This chain uses TRBV4-2 with TRBJ1-6, with unresolved D. Trimming removed 0 bases at V and 1 base at J, with 10 bases between. This CDR3 is built from 17 residues. The germline V gene encodes CDR1 LGHNA and CDR2 YNFKEQ. CDR3 sequence (DNA): TGTGCCAGCAGCCAAGAGGTCGGGAGGTCCTATAATTCACCCCTCCACTTT. Translated, it gives CASSQEVGRSYNSPLHF.

This rearrangement joins TRBV20-1 to TRBJ2-3; TRBD2 might be the D (5 bases). V was clipped by 2 bases and J by 5 bases, with 8 bases between them. The CDR3 has 12 residues. Germline assignment: CDR1 DFQATT and CDR2 SNEGSKA (reference sequence). CDR3 region: CSARLLEDTQYF. CDR3 nucleotides: TGCAGTGCTAGACTACTAGAAGATACGCAGTATTTT.

This clonotype was observed at least ten times. The CDR3 region is CASSLSSGVTYEQYF. The DNA for the CDR3 is TGTGCCAGCAGTTTAAGTAGCGGGGTTACCTACGAGCAGTACTTC. The chain links TRBV12-3 or TRBV12-4 to TRBJ2-7; 8 nucleotides match TRBD2. The CDR3 sequence is 15 residues long. Unmatched junction bases numbered 5, after V lost 2 bases and J lost 2 bases.

This clonotype has just a few counts. The chain links TRBV29-1 to TRBJ2-3, with 9 bases lining up with TRBD2. Germline values: CDR1 SQVTM, CDR2 ANQGSEA. The CDR3 spans 12 residues. CDR3 sequence: CSAGLASDTQYF. Here the CDR3 DNA reads TGCAGTGCGGGACTAGCTTCAGATACGCAGTATTTT.

The V call is TRBV5-6, the J call TRBJ2-7, with TRBD1 matching 8 bases. The CDR3 totals 15 residues. J gave up 5 bases and V 2 bases, and 9 bases lay outside the gene matches. Germline V gene lookup returns CDR1 SGHDT and CDR2 YYEEEE. CDR3 sequence: CASSLVRTGWNEQYF. The CDR3 region has the DNA TGTGCCAGCAGCTTAGTGCGGACAGGGTGGAACGAGCAGTACTTC.

The rearrangement links TRBV13 to TRBJ1-6, with unresolved D. Germline assignment: CDR1 PRHDT and CDR2 FYEKMQ (reference sequence). Trimming removed 0 bases from V and 8 bases from J, with 5 bases in between. The CDR3 has 13 amino acids. The CDR3 is CASSLGADSPLHF. The CDR3 DNA is TGTGCCAGCAGCTTAGGGGCTGATTCACCCCTCCACTTT.

This clonotype was seen repeatedly, ten times or more. The chain joins TRBV7-9 to TRBJ2-3, with 9 bases fitting TRBD1. Germline assignment: CDR1 SEHNR and CDR2 FQNEAQ (reference sequence). The CDR3 covers 16 residues. V lost 2 bases, J lost 3 bases, and 6 bases stayed unmatched. The CDR3 DNA sequence: TGTGCCAGCAGCTTACGACCGGACAGGGGAACAGATACGCAGTATTTT. Translated: CASSLRPDRGTDTQYF. The entire variable domain, with the rest obtained from reference TRBV7-9 and TRBJ2-3, is as follows: DTGVSQNPRHKITKRGQNVTFRCDPISEHNRLYWYRQTLGQGPEFLTYFQNEAQLEKSRLLSDRFSAERPKGSFSTLEIQRTEQGDSAMYLCASSLRPDRGTDTQYFGPGTRLTVL.

This clonotype appeared many times. The J gene is TRBJ2-7, the V gene TRBV4-3; D may be TRBD2 (6 bases). Trimming cost V 3 bases and J 0 bases, with 12 bases left between them. CDR1 and CDR2 (germline): LGHNA, YSLEER. The CDR3 is 15 amino acids. This chain's CDR3 is CASSHSRGSSYEQYF. CDR3 DNA: TGCGCCAGCAGCCACTCGCGGGGAAGCTCCTACGAGCAGTACTTC.

In DNA, the CDR3 is TGTGCCAGCAGTGCTAGAGATCCGAGTGAAGCTTTCTTT. This encodes CASSARDPSEAFF. This chain uses TRBV25-1 with TRBJ1-1; D is ambiguous. The CDR3 consists of 13 residues. Germline loops: CDR1 MGHDK, CDR2 SYGVNS. Trimming left V 4 bases short and J 7 bases short, with 13 bases between.

The gene calls are TRBV6-1 and TRBJ2-3; no clear D. V was clipped by 2 bases and J by 0 bases, with 6 bases between them. CDR3 length: 14 amino acids. The germline V gene has CDR1 MNHNS and CDR2 SASEGT. The CDR3, as DNA: TGTGCCAGCAGTGAATTGGGAAGCACAGATACGCAGTATTTT. It translates to CASSELGSTDTQYF.

This clonotype has a count of ten or more. The chain combines TRBV20-1 with TRBJ2-1; maybe TRBD2 (6 bases). The CDR3 loop spans 16 amino acids. V was pared by 3 bases and J by 6 bases, with 21 bases between. Germline V gene lookup returns CDR1 DFQATT and CDR2 SNEGSKA (reference sequence). In DNA, the CDR3 is TGCAGTGCTAGGGGGGGAGGAGCGGGTATGGTCAATGAGCAGTTCTTC. As protein: CSARGGGAGMVNEQFF.

The chain links TRBV14 to TRBJ1-1, with 7 bases fitting TRBD1. This CDR3 spans 16 amino acids. Germline V gene data show CDR1 as SGHDN and CDR2 as FVKESK. The V gene end was trimmed by 3 bases and the J gene end by 1 base; junction bases not matched to a gene: 8. The CDR3 region is CASSQVQGRRNTEAFF. The CDR3 bases are TGTGCCAGCAGCCAGGTACAGGGGCGGCGGAACACTGAAGCTTTCTTT.

The chain links TRBV10-3 to TRBJ2-5; TRBD2 is a possible D gene (6 bases). V was clipped by 2 bases and J by 2 bases, with 15 bases between them. The germline V gene encodes CDR1 ENHRY and CDR2 SYGVKD. This CDR3 contains 16 residues. The CDR3 DNA reads as TGTGCCATCAGTGAGATCAGCGGCGCGGGGCAAGAGACCCAGTACTTC. Residues: CAISEISGAGQETQYF.

There are many counts of this clonotype. CDR3: CASSQQDIGVKDTQYF. The CDR3 DNA reads as TGCGCCAGCAGCCAACAAGACATAGGGGTTAAAGATACGCAGTATTTT. The chain joins TRBV5-1 to TRBJ2-3; weak D call: TRBD1 (5 bases). Germline CDR1 SGHRS, CDR2 YFSETQ. The CDR3 runs 16 residues. The V and J ends lost 4 bases and 5 bases respectively, with 20 bases between them.

This clonotype was seen only once. The chain recombines TRBV10-3 with TRBJ2-3, with 10 nucleotides matching TRBD2. V was clipped by 0 bases and J by 0 bases; unmatched bases: 6. The CDR3 runs 18 residues. Per the germline V gene, CDR1 is ENHRY and CDR2 is SYGVKD. The CDR3 DNA sequence: TGTGCCATCAGTGAGTCGAAGGGACTAGCGCATAGCACAGATACGCAGTATTTT. Translation gives CAISESKGLAHSTDTQYF.